This T cell receptor (beta chain) came from a study of graft-versus-host responses after intestinal transplantation. V lost 5 bases, J lost 1 base, and 12 bases stayed unmatched. CDR3 length: 17 amino acids. The method was immunoSEQ multiplex PCR; TCRdb's version includes in-frame clones alone and lacks a portion of them. The sample yields about 86,000 clones, less than 90% seen once. Turning to this clone: Its antigen is as yet unknown.

The receptor was isolated from a human donor who was the organ donor for an intestinal transplant. The genes are TRBV6-7 and TRBJ1-1; 8 bases align to TRBD1. Being an ORF, TRBV6-7 has a function that is uncertain. The sample consisted of unstimulated CD4+ T cells sorted from spleen or lymph node cells, taken before transplant. CDR3 nucleotide sequence: TGTGCCAGCAGTAAAGACAGGGGACGCGTGCCGAACACTGAAGCTTTCTTT. This sequence encodes CASSKDRGRVPNTEAFF.